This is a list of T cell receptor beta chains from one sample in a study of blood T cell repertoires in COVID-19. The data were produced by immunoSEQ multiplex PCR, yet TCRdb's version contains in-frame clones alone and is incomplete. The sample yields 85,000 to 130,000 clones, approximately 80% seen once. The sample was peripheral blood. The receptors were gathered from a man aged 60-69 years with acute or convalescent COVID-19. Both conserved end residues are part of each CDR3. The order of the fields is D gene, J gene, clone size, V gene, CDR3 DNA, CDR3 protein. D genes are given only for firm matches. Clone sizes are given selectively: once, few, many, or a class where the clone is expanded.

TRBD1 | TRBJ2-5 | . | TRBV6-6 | TGTGCCACGGGACAGGCGGGAGAGACCCAGTACTTC | CATGQAGETQYF
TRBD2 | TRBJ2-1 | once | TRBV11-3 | TGTGCCAGCAGCCCGCCGGGACTAGCGGGAAGCAATGAGCAGTTCTTC | CASSPPGLAGSNEQFF
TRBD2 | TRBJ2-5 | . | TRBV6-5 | TGTGCCAGCAGTCAACGAGCGGGGGGACAAGAGACCCAGTACTTC | CASSQRAGGQETQYF
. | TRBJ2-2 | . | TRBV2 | TGTGCCAGCGGGCTACGGTACGGGGAGCTGTTTTTT | CASGLRYGELFF
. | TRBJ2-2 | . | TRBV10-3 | TGTGCCATCAGTGGATCGGCAGCGAGGCGGGAGCTGTTTTTT | CAISGSAARRELFF
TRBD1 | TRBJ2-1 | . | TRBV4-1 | TGCGCCAGCAGCCAAGTGCCCGGACAGGGAATTTACAATGAGCAGTTCTTC | CASSQVPGQGIYNEQFF
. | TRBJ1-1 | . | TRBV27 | TGTGCCAGCAGTTTATATCCAGGCGCTAAGACTGAAGCTTTCTTT | CASSLYPGAKTEAFF
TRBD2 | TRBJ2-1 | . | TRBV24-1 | TGTGCCACCAGGACTAGCGGGAGACCCTATGAGCAGTTCTTC | CATRTSGRPYEQFF
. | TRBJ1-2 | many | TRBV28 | TGTGCCAGCAGTTTATGGACAGTGGAAGCTGGCTACACCTTC | CASSLWTVEAGYTF
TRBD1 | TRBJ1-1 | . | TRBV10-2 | TGCGCCAGCAGCGAGAGACAGGGAAATCTCGCTGAAGCTTTCTTT | CASSERQGNLAEAFF